The source of this T cell receptor beta chain is a study of blood T cell repertoires in COVID-19. Background on the study: Samples came from the United States, Italy and Spain, spanning acute and convalescent COVID-19.

Cohort allocation depended upon clinical history that participants reported. CDR1 is LGHDT and CDR2 is YNNKEL in the germline V gene (reference sequence). V was trimmed by 3 bases and J by 4 bases, leaving 12 bases between them. This CDR3 contains 14 residues. Authors' methods: From reference gene primer amplification, estimates of nucleated cell counts were derived. Data came from immunoSEQ multiplex PCR; TCRdb stores just in-frame clones and leaves some out. The D gene and trimming were derived from the DNA, and the V and J assignments and clone size from that table. The data contain about 140,000 clones, over 70% of them singletons.

The TCR comes from a man in his 70s who had been exposed to COVID-19. Sequenced material: PBMCs or T cells enriched from blood (not recorded which). The chain links TRBV3-1 (or the pseudogene TRBV3-2) to TRBJ1-1; TRBD1 is a possible D gene (6 bases). This CDR3 is CASSQEGGITEAFF. The CDR3 DNA sequence: TGTGCCAGCAGCCAGGAAGGGGGAATCACTGAAGCTTTCTTT.